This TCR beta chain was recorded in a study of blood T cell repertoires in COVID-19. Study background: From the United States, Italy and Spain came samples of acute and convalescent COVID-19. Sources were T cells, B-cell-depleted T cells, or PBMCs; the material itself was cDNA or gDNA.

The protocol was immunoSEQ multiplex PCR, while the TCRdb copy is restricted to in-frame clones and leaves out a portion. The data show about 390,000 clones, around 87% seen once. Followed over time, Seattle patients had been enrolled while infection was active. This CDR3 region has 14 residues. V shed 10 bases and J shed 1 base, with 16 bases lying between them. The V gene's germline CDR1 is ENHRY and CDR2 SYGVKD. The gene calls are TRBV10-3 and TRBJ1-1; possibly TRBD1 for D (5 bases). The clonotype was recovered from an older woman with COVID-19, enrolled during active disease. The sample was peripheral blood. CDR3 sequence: CASRPGVTNTEAFF. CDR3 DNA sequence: TGTGCCAGCCGACCGGGGGTGACGAACACTGAAGCTTTCTTT.